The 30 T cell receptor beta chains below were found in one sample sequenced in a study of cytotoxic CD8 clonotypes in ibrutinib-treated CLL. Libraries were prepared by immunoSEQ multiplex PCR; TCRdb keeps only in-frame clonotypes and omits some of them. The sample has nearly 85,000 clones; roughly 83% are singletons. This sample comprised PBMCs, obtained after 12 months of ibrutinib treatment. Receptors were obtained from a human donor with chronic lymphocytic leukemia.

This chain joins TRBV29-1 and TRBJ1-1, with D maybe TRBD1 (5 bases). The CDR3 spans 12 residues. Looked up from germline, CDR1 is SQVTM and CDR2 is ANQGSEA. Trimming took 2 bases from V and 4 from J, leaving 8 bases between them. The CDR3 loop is CSVESGGTEAFF. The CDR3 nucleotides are TGCAGCGTTGAATCCGGGGGCACTGAAGCTTTCTTT.

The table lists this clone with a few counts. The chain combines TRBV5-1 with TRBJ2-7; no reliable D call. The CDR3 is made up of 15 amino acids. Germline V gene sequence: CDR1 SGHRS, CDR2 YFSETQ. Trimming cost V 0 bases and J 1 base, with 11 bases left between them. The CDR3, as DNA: TGCGCCAGCAGCTTGGAGGGCAGCCCGTCCTACGAGCAGTACTTC. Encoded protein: CASSLEGSPSYEQYF.

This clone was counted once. The CDR3 is CASSPPGDNTDTQYF. Here the CDR3 DNA reads TGTGCCAGCTCACCCCCCGGGGACAACACAGATACGCAGTATTTT. The chain combines TRBV18 with TRBJ2-3; D is perhaps TRBD1 (6 bases). Germline V gene lookup returns CDR1 KGHSH and CDR2 LQKENI. The CDR3 is 15 amino acids. V lost 3 bases and J lost 2, with 12 bases in between.

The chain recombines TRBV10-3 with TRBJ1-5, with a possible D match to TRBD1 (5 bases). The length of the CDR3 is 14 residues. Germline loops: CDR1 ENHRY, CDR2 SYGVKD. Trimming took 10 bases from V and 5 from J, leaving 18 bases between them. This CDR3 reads CATGLGQWDQPQHF. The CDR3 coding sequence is TGTGCCACCGGGCTGGGGCAGTGGGATCAGCCCCAGCATTTT.

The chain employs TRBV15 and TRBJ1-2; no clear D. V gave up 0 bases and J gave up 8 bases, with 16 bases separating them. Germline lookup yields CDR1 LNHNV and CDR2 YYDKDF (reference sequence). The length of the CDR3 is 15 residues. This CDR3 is CATSRDLAAAGGYTF. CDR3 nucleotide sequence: TGTGCCACCAGCAGAGATCTGGCAGCCGCGGGCGGCTACACCTTC.

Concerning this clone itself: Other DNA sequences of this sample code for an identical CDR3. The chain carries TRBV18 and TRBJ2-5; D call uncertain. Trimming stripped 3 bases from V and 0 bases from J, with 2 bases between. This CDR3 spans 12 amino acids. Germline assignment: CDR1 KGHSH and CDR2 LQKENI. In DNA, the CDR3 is TGTGCCAGCTCACCCTACCAAGAGACCCAGTACTTC. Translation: CASSPYQETQYF.

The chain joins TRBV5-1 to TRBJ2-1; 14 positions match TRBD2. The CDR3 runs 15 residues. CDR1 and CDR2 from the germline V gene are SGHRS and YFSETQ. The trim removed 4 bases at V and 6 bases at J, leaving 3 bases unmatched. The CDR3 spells CASSPGLAGANEQFF. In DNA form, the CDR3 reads TGCGCCAGCAGCCCGGGACTAGCGGGAGCCAATGAGCAGTTCTTC.

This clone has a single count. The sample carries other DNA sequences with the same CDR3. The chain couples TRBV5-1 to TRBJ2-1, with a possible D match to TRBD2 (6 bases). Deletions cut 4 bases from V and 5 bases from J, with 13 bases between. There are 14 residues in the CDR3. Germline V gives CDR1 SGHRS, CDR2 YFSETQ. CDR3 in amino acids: CASSPGLLNNEQFF. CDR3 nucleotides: TGCGCCAGCAGCCCGGGACTCCTAAACAATGAGCAGTTCTTC.

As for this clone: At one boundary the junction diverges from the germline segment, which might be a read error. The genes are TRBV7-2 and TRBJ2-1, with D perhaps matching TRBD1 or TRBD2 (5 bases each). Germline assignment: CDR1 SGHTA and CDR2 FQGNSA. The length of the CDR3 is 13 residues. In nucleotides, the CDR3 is TGTGCCAGCCGCACCGGGACCCCCTCCGAGCGGTTCTTC. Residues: CASRTGTPSERFF.

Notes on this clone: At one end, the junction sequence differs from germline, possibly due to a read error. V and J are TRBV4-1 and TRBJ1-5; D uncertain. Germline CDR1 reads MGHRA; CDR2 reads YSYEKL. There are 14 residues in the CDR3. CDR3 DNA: TGTGCCAGCAGCCAAGACCCTAGCAATCAGCCCCGGCATTTT. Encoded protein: CASSQDPSNQPRHF.

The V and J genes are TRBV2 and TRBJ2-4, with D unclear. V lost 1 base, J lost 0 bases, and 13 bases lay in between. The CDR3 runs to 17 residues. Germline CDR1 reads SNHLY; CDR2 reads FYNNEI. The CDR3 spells CASSEDPAPLAKNIQYF. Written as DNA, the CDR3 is TGTGCCAGCAGTGAAGATCCAGCACCTCTAGCCAAAAACATTCAGTACTTC.

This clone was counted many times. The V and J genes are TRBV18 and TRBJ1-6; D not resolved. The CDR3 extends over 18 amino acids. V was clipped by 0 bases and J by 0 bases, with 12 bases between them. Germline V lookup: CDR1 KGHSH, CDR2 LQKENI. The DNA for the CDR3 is TGTGCCAGCTCACCACCCACCGAGTTTGGCTCCTATAATTCACCCCTCCACTTT. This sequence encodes CASSPPTEFGSYNSPLHF.

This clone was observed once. DNA for the CDR3: TGTGCCAGCAGTTACTTCGGCAGGGGGTATGGCTACACCTTC. This codes for CASSYFGRGYGYTF. This chain joins TRBV6-5 and TRBJ1-2; 7 bases line up with TRBD1. With V trimmed by 1 base and J by 5 bases, 4 bases remained unmatched. CDR3 size: 14 residues. Germline-derived CDR1 and CDR2 are MNHEY and SVGAGI.

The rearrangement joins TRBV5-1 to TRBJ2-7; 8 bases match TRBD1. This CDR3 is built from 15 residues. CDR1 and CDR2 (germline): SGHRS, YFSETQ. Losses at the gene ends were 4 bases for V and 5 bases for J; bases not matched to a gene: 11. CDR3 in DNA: TGCGCCAGCAGCCCCCCGGCAGGGGGCGTCCACGAGCAGTACTTC. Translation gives CASSPPAGGVHEQYF. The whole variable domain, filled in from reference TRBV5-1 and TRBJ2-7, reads KAGVTQTPRYLIKTRGQQVTLSCSPISGHRSVSWYQQTPGQGLQFLFEYFSETQRNKGNFPGRFSGRQFSNSRSEMNVSTLELGDSALYLCASSPPAGGVHEQYFGPGTRLTVT.

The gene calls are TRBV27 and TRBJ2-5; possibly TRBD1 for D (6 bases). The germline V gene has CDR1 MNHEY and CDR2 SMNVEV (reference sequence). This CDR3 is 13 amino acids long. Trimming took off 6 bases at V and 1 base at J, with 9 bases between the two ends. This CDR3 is CASRNRVQETQYF. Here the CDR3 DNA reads TGTGCCAGCAGAAACAGGGTCCAAGAGACCCAGTACTTC.

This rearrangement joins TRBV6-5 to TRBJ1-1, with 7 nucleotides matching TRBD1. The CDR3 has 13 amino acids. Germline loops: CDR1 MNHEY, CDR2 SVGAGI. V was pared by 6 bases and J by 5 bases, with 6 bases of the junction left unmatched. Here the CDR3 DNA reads TGTGCCAGCAGCACGACAGGGTGGACTGAAGCTTTCTTT. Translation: CASSTTGWTEAFF.

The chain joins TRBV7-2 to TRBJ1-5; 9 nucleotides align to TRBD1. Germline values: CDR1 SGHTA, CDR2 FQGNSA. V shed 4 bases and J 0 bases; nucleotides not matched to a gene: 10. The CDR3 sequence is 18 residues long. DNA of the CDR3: TGTGCCAGCAGCTATACAGGGGGCTATGGGTATAGCAATCAGCCCCAGCATTTT. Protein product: CASSYTGGYGYSNQPQHF.

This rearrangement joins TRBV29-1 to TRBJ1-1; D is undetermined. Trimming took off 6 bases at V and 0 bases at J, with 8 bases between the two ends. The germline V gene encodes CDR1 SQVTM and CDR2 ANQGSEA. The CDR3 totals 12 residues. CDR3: CSVAAMNTEAFF. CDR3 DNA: TGCAGCGTAGCGGCCATGAACACTGAAGCTTTCTTT.

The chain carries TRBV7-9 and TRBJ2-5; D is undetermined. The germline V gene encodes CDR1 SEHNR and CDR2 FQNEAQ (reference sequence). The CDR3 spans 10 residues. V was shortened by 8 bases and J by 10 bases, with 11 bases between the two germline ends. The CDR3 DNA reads TGTGCCAGCGGCCCGGTTATCCAGTACTTC. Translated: CASGPVIQYF.

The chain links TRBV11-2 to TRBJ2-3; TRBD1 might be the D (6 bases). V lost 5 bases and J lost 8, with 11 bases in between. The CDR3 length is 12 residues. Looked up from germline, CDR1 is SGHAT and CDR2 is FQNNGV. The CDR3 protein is CASSPLGGTQYF. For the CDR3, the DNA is TGTGCCAGCAGCCCTCTAGGGGGTACGCAGTATTTT.

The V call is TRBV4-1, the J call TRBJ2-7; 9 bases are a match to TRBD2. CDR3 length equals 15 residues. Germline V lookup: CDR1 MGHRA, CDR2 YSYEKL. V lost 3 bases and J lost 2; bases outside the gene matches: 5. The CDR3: CASSQGGTSTYEQYF. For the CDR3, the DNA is TGCGCCAGCAGCCAGGGAGGGACTAGCACCTACGAGCAGTACTTC.

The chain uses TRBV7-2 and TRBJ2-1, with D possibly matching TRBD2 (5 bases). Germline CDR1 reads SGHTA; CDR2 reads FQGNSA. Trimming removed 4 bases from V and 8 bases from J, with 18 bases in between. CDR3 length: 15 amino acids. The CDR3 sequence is CASSWVGDSRDEQFF. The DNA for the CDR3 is TGTGCCAGCAGCTGGGTGGGAGATTCGCGGGATGAGCAGTTCTTC.

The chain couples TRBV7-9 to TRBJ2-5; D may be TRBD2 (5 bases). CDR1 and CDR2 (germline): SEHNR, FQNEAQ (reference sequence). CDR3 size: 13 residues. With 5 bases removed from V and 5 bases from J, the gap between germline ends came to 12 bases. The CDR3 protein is CASSPMTGETQYF. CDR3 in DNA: TGTGCCAGCAGCCCAATGACGGGGGAGACCCAGTACTTC.

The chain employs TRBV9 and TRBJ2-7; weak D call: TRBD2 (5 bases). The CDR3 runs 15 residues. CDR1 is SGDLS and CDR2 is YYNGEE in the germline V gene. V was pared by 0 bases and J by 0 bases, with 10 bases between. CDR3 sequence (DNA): TGTGCCAGCAGCGTAGGCCCTAGCAACTCCTACGAGCAGTACTTC. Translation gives CASSVGPSNSYEQYF.

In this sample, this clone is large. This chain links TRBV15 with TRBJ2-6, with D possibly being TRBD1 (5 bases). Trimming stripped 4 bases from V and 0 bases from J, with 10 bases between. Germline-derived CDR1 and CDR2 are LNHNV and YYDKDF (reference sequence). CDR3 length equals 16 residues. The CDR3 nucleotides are TGTGCCACCAGCACCTTCACAGGCTCTGGGGCCAACGTCCTGACTTTC. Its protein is CATSTFTGSGANVLTF.

CDR3 sequence reads: CATAARGRGDTQYF. The CDR3 bases are TGTGCCACCGCCGCGCGGGGGCGAGGAGATACGCAGTATTTT. The gene calls are TRBV7-9 and TRBJ2-3; a weak D match, TRBD2 (7 bases). This CDR3 has 14 residues. Germline V lookup: CDR1 SEHNR, CDR2 FQNEAQ (reference sequence). Trimming stripped 10 bases from V and 5 bases from J, with 19 bases between.

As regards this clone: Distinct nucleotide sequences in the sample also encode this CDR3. The CDR3 DNA reads TGCGCCAGCAGTCAACCCGCGGGGGGGCCGTCCTACGAGCAGTACTTC. The encoded protein is CASSQPAGGPSYEQYF. J is TRBJ2-7 and V is TRBV23-1; 9 bases are shared with TRBD2. TRBV23-1 is sorted into the ORF group, with uncertain function. V trimming: 2 bases; J trimming: 1 base; junction bases outside the gene matches: 6. The CDR3 consists of 16 residues.

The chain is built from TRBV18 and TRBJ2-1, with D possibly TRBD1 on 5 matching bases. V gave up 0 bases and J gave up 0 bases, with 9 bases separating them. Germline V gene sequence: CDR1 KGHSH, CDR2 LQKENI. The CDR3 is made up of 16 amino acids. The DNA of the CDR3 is TGTGCCAGCTCACCACCGGGGCACAGCTCCTACAATGAGCAGTTCTTC. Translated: CASSPPGHSSYNEQFF.

CDR3 DNA sequence: TGTGCCAGCAGTGGGGGCGCCAACTATGGCTACACCTTC. Amino acids: CASSGGANYGYTF. J is TRBJ1-2 and V is TRBV28; D is perhaps TRBD1 (6 bases). Trimming pared 5 bases from V and 2 bases from J, leaving 9 bases between. Germline CDR1 and CDR2: MDHEN and SYDVKM. The CDR3 covers 13 residues.

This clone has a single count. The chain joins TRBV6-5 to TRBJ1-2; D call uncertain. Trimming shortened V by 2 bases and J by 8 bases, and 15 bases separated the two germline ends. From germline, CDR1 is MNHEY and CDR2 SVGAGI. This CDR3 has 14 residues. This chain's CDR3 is CASSYTSGPEGYTF. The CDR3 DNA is TGTGCCAGCAGTTACACATCGGGCCCGGAGGGCTACACCTTC.